This record covers a single TCR beta chain. Its specificity is unknown. The source of the sample is a study of T cell responses to AZD1222 COVID-19 vaccine. Study-wide background: Second-dose groups at about 4 or about 12 weeks were pooled.

Assay used: immunoSEQ multiplex PCR; TCRdb lists only in-frame clones, some missing. Among some 150,000 clones listed, 80% to 90% were seen once. Broader study findings: The donor group comprised mostly white British people and more females; the analysis possibly underestimated clonal diversity. The peak T cell response came first, and repertoires were sampled only after it.

This CDR3 contains 15 residues. Germline-derived CDR1 and CDR2 are SEHNR and FQNEAQ (reference sequence). The junction had 5 bases not matched to a gene; V was cut back by 4 bases and J by 4 bases. The chain is built from TRBV7-9 and TRBJ1-4, with 8 bases matching TRBD1. The specimen comprised peripheral blood, sampled on day 0 of AZD1222 vaccination. The TCR was taken from an adult in good health. CDR3 amino acids: CASSWTGTSNEKLFF. Written as DNA, the CDR3 is TGTGCCAGCAGCTGGACAGGGACCAGTAATGAAAAACTGTTTTTT.